Listed here are 14 T cell receptor beta chains from one sample, sequenced in a study of identifying expanded T cells in peripheral blood. Profiling relied on immunoSEQ multiplex PCR, and the TCRdb table lists in-frame clones only, not all of them. The sample yields about 85,000 clones, 70% to 90% seen once. Specimen: blood. The source of these receptors is a person aged 18 to 75 in good health.

The chain uses TRBV10-3 and TRBJ1-2, with D maybe TRBD1 (5 bases). The V end was cut by 3 bases, the J end by 4 bases, with 21 bases between. The germline V gene has CDR1 ENHRY and CDR2 SYGVKD. This CDR3 has 17 residues. The CDR3 reads CAISEGSRLRELYGYTF. CDR3 DNA sequence: TGTGCCATCAGTGAAGGTTCGAGGCTCAGGGAGCTCTATGGCTACACCTTC.

V is TRBV28 and J is TRBJ2-7; a possible D gene is TRBD1 (5 bases). This CDR3 comprises 12 residues. The germline V gene has CDR1 MDHEN and CDR2 SYDVKM. Trimming removed 6 bases at V and 6 bases at J, with 12 bases between. The CDR3 DNA sequence: TGTGCCAGCAGCGTGACAGTTGGCGAGCAGTACTTC. It yields the protein CASSVTVGEQYF.

This chain links TRBV21-1 with TRBJ1-6; the table's D gene call, TRBD1, was not cross checked with the DNA. TRBV21-1 is listed as a pseudogene. The CDR3 has 15 residues. CDR3 sequence (DNA): TGTGCCAGCAGCGGAGGGACAGGGGGCATTTCACCCCTCCACTTT. Protein sequence: CASSGGTGGISPLHF.

CDR3 nucleotides: TGTGCCAGCAGCCAGAAAACAGGGGCCGGCACAGATACGCAGTATTTT. It translates to CASSQKTGAGTDTQYF. The chain links TRBV4-2 to TRBJ2-3; TRBD1 matches at 7 bases. CDR1 is LGHNA, CDR2 YNFKEQ, per germline. The junction had 7 bases not matched to a gene; V was cut back by 3 bases and J by 1 base. The CDR3 consists of 16 residues.

The genes are TRBV5-1 and TRBJ2-1; 8 nucleotides agree with TRBD1. The V gene's germline CDR1 is SGHRS and CDR2 YFSETQ. V lost 4 bases, J lost 4 bases, and 10 bases stayed unmatched. This CDR3 is 16 amino acids long. CDR3 protein: CASSPPQGALYNEQFF. In DNA form, the CDR3 reads TGCGCCAGCAGCCCTCCCCAGGGGGCCCTGTACAATGAGCAGTTCTTC. The entire variable domain, with the rest obtained from reference TRBV5-1 and TRBJ2-1, is as follows: KAGVTQTPRYLIKTRGQQVTLSCSPISGHRSVSWYQQTPGQGLQFLFEYFSETQRNKGNFPGRFSGRQFSNSRSEMNVSTLELGDSALYLCASSPPQGALYNEQFFGPGTRLTVL.

The gene calls are TRBV4-1 and TRBJ2-5; D gene ambiguous. The CDR3 totals 15 residues. Per germline, CDR1 MGHRA and CDR2 YSYEKL. Trimming took off 1 base at V and 2 bases at J, with 11 bases between the two ends. As DNA, the CDR3 is TGCGCCAGCAGCCAAGTACCAAGTACTCAAGAGACCCAGTACTTC. This encodes CASSQVPSTQETQYF.

Written as DNA, the CDR3 is TGTGCCAGCTCCCCGACGGCGAACACTGAAGCTTTCTTT. Encoded protein: CASSPTANTEAFF. V gene TRBV18 combines with J gene TRBJ1-1; D uncertain. CDR1 and CDR2 from the germline V gene are KGHSH and LQKENI. The CDR3 totals 13 residues. V was clipped by 6 bases and J by 1 base, with 9 bases between them.

The sample holds one count of this clone. The chain links TRBV28 to TRBJ2-4; TRBD1 matches at 8 bases. The V gene's germline CDR1 is MDHEN and CDR2 SYDVKM. Trimming took 7 bases from V and 5 from J; bases not matched to a gene: 10. This CDR3 has 15 residues. The CDR3 here is CASTHPGQEENIQYF. The CDR3 region has the DNA TGTGCCAGCACCCACCCGGGACAGGAAGAAAACATTCAGTACTTC.

The chain links TRBV19 to TRBJ2-1; 8 bases align to TRBD2. This CDR3 has 12 residues. Germline CDR1 reads LNHDA; CDR2 reads SQIVND (reference sequence). Trimming took 8 bases from V and 7 from J; bases not matched to a gene: 4. The CDR3 loop is CASGSSGNEQFF. In DNA, the CDR3 is TGTGCCAGTGGCTCTAGCGGGAATGAGCAGTTCTTC.

V usage is TRBV28 and J usage is TRBJ2-7; TRBD1 or TRBD2 may be the D gene (5 bases each). The CDR3 is made up of 12 amino acids. The ends were cut back, 10 bases at V and 6 bases at J, with 16 bases in the middle. CDR1 and CDR2 (germline): MDHEN, SYDVKM. The CDR3 nucleotides read TGTGCCACCTCCGAGAAGGGACGCGAGCAGTACTTC. Translating gives CATSEKGREQYF.

The table lists this clone with a count of one. The chain has TRBV4-1 and TRBJ1-1; 7 bases are a match to TRBD1. Germline V lookup: CDR1 MGHRA, CDR2 YSYEKL. The V segment lost 1 base and the J segment 5 bases; nucleotides outside the gene matches: 7. The CDR3 extends over 15 amino acids. CDR3 DNA: TGCGCCAGCAGCCAAGGTTTTGGACAGGTTACTGAAGCTTTCTTT. It translates to CASSQGFGQVTEAFF.

This chain connects TRBV6-4 to TRBJ2-2; D is perhaps TRBD1 (7 bases). Trimming left V 4 bases short and J 0 bases short, with 12 bases between. Germline lookup yields CDR1 MRHNA and CDR2 SNTAGT. This CDR3 region has 16 residues. The CDR3 coding sequence is TGTGCCAGCAGTGGACAGGGAGGATCGAACACCGGGGAGCTGTTTTTT. It yields the protein CASSGQGGSNTGELFF.

The genes are TRBV18 and TRBJ2-2; 10 nucleotides agree with TRBD2. The germline CDR1 and CDR2 sequences are KGHSH and LQKENI. The trim removed 1 base at V and 7 bases at J, leaving 12 bases unmatched. CDR3 length equals 18 residues. CDR3 sequence: CASSPRLAGAGGGGELFF. CDR3 in DNA: TGTGCCAGCTCACCACGGCTAGCGGGAGCCGGTGGTGGCGGGGAGCTGTTTTTT.

The chain recombines TRBV2 with TRBJ1-2; D call uncertain. Deletions cut 6 bases from V and 3 bases from J, with 8 bases between. CDR1 SNHLY and CDR2 FYNNEI come from the germline V gene. This CDR3 is built from 12 residues. CDR3 sequence: CASRSTDYGYTF. CDR3 nucleotide sequence: TGTGCCAGCAGGAGTACGGACTATGGCTACACCTTC.